The rows below give T cell receptor beta chains drawn from one sample of a study of early T cells in non-severe SARS-CoV-2 infection. MiXCR, applied by TCRdb to the 5' RACE reads, yields one record per CDR3 protein. The sample lists tens of thousands of distinct CDR3 sequences, about 10% occurring once. What was sequenced was whole blood. Every receptor here comes from an adult who was a healthcare worker with PCR-confirmed SARS-CoV-2 infection or an uninfected control (not recorded which). CDR3s include the opening cysteine and the closing phenylalanine or tryptophan. The order of the fields is V gene, D gene, J gene, clone size, CDR3 DNA, CDR3 protein. A D gene is named only where the DNA matches it firmly. The size entry is marked missing in some rows and otherwise reads once, few, many or a size class.

TRBV11-2,-,TRBJ2-5,-,TGTGCCAGCAGCAACAATAGGGCGTACCAAGAGACCCAGTACTTC,CASSNNRAYQETQYF
TRBV9,TRBD2,TRBJ2-7,many,TGTGCCAGCAGCCCCGGGCTAGCGGGCTACGAGCAGTACTTC,CASSPGLAGYEQYF
TRBV6-6,-,TRBJ1-2,many,TGTGCCAGCAGCCCCAGGGGTTTACTTGGCTACACCTTC,CASSPRGLLGYTF
TRBV7-2,TRBD1,TRBJ2-7,few,TGTGCCAGCAGCTTGTGGGACAGAGACGAGCAGTACTTC,CASSLWDRDEQYF
TRBV5-1,TRBD1,TRBJ2-3,few,TGCGCCAGCAGCCAGGGACAGGGCCCAGATACGCAGTATTTT,CASSQGQGPDTQYF
TRBV4-1,-,TRBJ2-1,many,TGCGCCAGCAGCCAGCAACTGAAGAGGACAACTTATGAGCAGTTCTTC,CASSQQLKRTTYEQFF
TRBV29-1,-,TRBJ1-4,-,TGCAGCGTAGAACGAATGGGGGCAGGGCAACTGTTTTTT,CSVERMGAGQLFF
TRBV5-4,-,TRBJ1-6,-,TGTGCCAGCAGCTTGTCTCCAAAAAGGCAGAATTCACCCCTCCACTTT,CASSLSPKRQNSPLHF
TRBV5-4,-,TRBJ2-5,many,TGTGCCAGCAGCTTGGCCTCGAGGGAAGAGACCCAGTACTTC,CASSLASREETQYF
TRBV11-2,-,TRBJ1-1,many,TGTGCCAGCAGCTTAGAATCCGACAGACCCACTGAAGCTTTCTTT,CASSLESDRPTEAFF
TRBV7-2,-,TRBJ2-1,many,TGTGCCAGCAGCCTTTCCGGCGCGTCCCTGTTCTTCTTC,CASSLSGASLFFF
TRBV2,-,TRBJ2-4,many,TGTGCCAGCAGTGACCGGTGGTCCCCATTAGCCAAAAACATTCAGTACTTC,CASSDRWSPLAKNIQYF
TRBV24-1,-,TRBJ1-2,-,TGTGCCACCAGTGATCGCTTCAGGGACTATGGCTACACCTTC,CATSDRFRDYGYTF
TRBV7-2,TRBD2,TRBJ2-1,few,TGTGCCAGCAGCCGGCTAGCGGGGGGGCGGAATGAGCAGTTCTTC,CASSRLAGGRNEQFF
TRBV18,-,TRBJ2-3,many,TGTGCCAGCTCACCACGTGATACGCAGTATTTT,CASSPRDTQYF
TRBV19,TRBD2,TRBJ2-7,-,TGTGCCAGTAGTTTTACCGGGACTACCTACGAGCAGTACTTC,CASSFTGTTYEQYF
TRBV12-3/TRBV12-4,TRBD1,TRBJ1-4,-,TGTGCCAGCAGTGCACAGGGGGCGGACGAAAAACTGTTTTTT,CASSAQGADEKLFF
TRBV6-6,TRBD2,TRBJ2-7,many,TGTGCCAGCAGGCAGACTAGCGGGAGTTACGAGCAGTACTTC,CASRQTSGSYEQYF
TRBV19,-,TRBJ2-2,few,TGTGCCAGTAGTAGAGCCGCCGGATCCACCGGGGAGCTGTTTTTT,CASSRAAGSTGELFF
TRBV5-1,TRBD2,TRBJ2-3,many,TGCGCCAGCAGCTTGGGACTAGCGGGTCACACAGATACGCAGTATTTT,CASSLGLAGHTDTQYF
TRBV7-9,-,TRBJ2-7,many,TGTGCCAGCAGCACCTACTACGAGCAGTACTTC,CASSTYYEQYF
TRBV2,TRBD1,TRBJ2-1,many,TGTGCCAGCAGTGAGGTGGGACAGGGAACCCCTTACGGTGAGCAGTTCTTC,CASSEVGQGTPYGEQFF
TRBV27,TRBD2,TRBJ2-7,medium-sized,TGTGCCAGCAGCCCGGTTAGCGGGGGGATCTACGAGCAGTACTTC,CASSPVSGGIYEQYF